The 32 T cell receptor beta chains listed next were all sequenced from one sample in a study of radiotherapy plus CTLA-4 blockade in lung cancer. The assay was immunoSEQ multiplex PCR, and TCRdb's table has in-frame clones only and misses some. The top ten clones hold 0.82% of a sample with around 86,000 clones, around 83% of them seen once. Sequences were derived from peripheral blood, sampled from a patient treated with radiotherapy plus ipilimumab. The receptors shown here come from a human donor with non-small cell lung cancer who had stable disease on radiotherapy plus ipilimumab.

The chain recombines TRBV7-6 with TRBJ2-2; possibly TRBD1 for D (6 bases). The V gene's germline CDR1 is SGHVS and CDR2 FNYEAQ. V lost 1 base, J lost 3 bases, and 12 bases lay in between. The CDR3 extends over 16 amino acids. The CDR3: CASSLEAGVYTGELFF. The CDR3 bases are TGTGCCAGCAGCTTAGAGGCAGGGGTTTACACCGGGGAGCTGTTTTTT.

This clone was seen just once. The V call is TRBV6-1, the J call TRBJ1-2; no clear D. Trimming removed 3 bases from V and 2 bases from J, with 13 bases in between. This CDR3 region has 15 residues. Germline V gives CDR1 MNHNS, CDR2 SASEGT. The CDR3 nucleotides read TGTGCCAGCAGTGACCCCCGGAGGGCCAACTATGGCTACACCTTC. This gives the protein CASSDPRRANYGYTF.

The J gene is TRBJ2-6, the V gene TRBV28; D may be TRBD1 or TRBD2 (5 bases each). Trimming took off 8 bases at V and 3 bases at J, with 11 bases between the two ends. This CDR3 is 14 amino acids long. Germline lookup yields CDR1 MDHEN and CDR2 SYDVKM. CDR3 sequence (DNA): TGTGCCAGCCTCACGAGGGGTGGGGCCAACGTCCTGACTTTC. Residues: CASLTRGGANVLTF.

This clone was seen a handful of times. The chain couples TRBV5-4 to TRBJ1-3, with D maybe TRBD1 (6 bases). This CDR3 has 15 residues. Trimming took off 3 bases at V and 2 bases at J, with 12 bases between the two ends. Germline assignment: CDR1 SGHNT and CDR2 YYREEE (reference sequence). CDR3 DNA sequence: TGTGCCAGCAGCTCCGCGGGGGCCGCTGGAAACACCATATATTTT. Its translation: CASSSAGAAGNTIYF.

The CDR3 DNA reads TGTGCCAGCAGCCCCCTCCCTAGCGGGGACACAGATACGCAGTATTTT. This codes for CASSPLPSGDTDTQYF. The chain recombines TRBV13 with TRBJ2-3; TRBD2 aligns across 9 bases. The CDR3 is 16 amino acids. With V trimmed by 5 bases and J by 2 bases, 8 bases remained unmatched. Germline CDR1 and CDR2: PRHDT and FYEKMQ (reference sequence).

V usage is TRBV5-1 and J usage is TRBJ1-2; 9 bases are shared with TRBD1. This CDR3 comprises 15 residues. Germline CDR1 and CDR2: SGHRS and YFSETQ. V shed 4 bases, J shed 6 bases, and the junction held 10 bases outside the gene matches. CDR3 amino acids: CASSRGGTGSDGYTF. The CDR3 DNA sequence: TGCGCCAGCAGCAGGGGAGGGACAGGGTCTGATGGCTACACCTTC.

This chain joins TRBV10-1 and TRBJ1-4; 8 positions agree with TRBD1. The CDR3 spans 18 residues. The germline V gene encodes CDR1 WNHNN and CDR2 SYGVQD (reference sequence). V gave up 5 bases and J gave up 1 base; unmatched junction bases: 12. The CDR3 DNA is TGCGCCAGCAGTCCAGGGGGCAAACGGGGGAGAACTAATGAAAAACTGTTTTTT. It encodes CASSPGGKRGRTNEKLFF.

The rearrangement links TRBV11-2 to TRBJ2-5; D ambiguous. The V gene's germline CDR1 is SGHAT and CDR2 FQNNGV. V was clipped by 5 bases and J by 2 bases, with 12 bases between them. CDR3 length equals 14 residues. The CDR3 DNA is TGTGCCAGCAGCCCTCCTGGGCTTCAAGAGACCCAGTACTTC. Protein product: CASSPPGLQETQYF.

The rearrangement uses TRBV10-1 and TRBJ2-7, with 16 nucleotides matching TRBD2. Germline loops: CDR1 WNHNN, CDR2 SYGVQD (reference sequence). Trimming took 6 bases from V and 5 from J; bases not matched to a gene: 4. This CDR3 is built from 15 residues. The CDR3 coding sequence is TGCGCCAGCAGCGTTGGGACTAGCGGGAGGGACGAGCAGTACTTC. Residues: CASSVGTSGRDEQYF.

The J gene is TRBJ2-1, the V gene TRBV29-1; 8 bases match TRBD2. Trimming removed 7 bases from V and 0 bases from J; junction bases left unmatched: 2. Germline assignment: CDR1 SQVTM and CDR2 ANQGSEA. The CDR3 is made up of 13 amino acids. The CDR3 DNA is TGCAGCGGAACTAGCGGCTCCTACAATGAGCAGTTCTTC. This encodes CSGTSGSYNEQFF.

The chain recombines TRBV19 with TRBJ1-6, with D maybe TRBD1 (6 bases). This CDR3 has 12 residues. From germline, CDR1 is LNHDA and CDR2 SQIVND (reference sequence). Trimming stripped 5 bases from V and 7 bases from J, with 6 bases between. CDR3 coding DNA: TGTGCCAGTAGTGACAGGAATTCACCCCTCCACTTT. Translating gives CASSDRNSPLHF.

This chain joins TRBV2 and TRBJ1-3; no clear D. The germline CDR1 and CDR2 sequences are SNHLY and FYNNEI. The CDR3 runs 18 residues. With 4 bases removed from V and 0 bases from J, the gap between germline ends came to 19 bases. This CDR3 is CASSAQSPRTSSGNTIYF. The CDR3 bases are TGTGCCAGCAGTGCGCAAAGTCCCAGGACGAGCTCTGGAAACACCATATATTTT.

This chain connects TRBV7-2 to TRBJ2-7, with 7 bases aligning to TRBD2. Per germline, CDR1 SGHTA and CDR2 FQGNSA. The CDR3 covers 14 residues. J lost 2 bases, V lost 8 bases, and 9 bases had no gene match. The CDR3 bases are TGTGCCAGCTCCGTGGGGGGGTCAGCCTACGAGCAGTACTTC. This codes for CASSVGGSAYEQYF. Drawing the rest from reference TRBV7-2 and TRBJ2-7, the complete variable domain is GAGVSQSPSNKVTEKGKDVELRCDPISGHTALYWYRQSLGQGLEFLIYFQGNSAPDKSGLPSDRFSAERTGGSVSTLTIQRTQQEDSAVYLCASSVGGSAYEQYFGPGTRLTVT.

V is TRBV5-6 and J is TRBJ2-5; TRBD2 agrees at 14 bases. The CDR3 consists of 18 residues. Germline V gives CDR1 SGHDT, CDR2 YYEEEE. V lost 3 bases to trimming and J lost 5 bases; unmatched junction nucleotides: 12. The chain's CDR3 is CASSYGTSGRRRGETQYF. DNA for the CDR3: TGTGCCAGCAGCTACGGGACTAGCGGGAGAAGGAGAGGCGAGACCCAGTACTTC. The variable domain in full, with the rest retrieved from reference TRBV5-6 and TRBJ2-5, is DAGVTQSPTHLIKTRGQQVTLRCSPKSGHDTVSWYQQALGQGPQFIFQYYEEEERQRGNFPDRFSGHQFPNYSSELNVNALLLGDSALYLCASSYGTSGRRRGETQYFGPGTRLLVL.

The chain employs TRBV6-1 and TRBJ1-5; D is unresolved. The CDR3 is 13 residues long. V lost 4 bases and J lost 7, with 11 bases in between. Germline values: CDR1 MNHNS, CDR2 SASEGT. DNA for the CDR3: TGTGCCAGCAGTGGGGAGGGTTTACAGCCCCAGCATTTT. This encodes CASSGEGLQPQHF.

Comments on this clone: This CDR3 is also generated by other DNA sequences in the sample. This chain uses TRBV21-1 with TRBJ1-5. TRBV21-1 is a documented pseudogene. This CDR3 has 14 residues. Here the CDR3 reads CASSKVGHNQPQHF. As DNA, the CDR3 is TGTGCCAGCAGCAAAGTAGGGCACAATCAGCCCCAGCATTTT.

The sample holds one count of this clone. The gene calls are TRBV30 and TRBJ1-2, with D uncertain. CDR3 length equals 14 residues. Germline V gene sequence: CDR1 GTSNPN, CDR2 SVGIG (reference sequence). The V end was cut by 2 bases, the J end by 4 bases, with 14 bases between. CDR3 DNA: TGTGCCTGGAGTATACGGAGGACGCTCTATGGCTACACCTTC. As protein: CAWSIRRTLYGYTF.

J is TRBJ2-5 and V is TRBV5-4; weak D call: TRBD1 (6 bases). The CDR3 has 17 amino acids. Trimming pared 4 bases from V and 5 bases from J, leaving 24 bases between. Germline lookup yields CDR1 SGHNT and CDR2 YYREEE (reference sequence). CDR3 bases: TGTGCCAGCAGCCCGGGACCCGGGACACCGAGGGGGGAGACCCAGTACTTC. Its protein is CASSPGPGTPRGETQYF.

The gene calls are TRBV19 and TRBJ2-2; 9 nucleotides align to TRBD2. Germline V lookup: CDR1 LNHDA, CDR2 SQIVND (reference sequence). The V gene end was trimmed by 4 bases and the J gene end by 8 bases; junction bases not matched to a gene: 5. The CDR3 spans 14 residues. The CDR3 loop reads CASSTSGNRGELFF. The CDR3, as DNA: TGTGCCAGTAGTACTAGCGGGAATAGGGGGGAGCTGTTTTTT.

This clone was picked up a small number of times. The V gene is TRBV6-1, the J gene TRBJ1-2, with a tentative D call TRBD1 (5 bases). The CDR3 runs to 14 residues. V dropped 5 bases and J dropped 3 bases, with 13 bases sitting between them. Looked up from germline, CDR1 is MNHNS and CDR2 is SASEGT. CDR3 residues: CASSWAPGHYGYTF. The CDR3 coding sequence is TGTGCCAGCAGTTGGGCACCAGGGCACTATGGCTACACCTTC.

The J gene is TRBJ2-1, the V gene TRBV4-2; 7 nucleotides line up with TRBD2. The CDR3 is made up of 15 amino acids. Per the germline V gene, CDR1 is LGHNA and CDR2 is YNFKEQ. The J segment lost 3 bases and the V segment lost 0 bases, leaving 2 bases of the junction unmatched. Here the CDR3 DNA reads TGTGCCAGCAGCCAAGATGAGCGGGGCTACAATGAGCAGTTCTTC. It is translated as CASSQDERGYNEQFF.

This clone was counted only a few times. CDR3 in amino acids: CASSFGRGGYF. CDR3 bases: TGTGCCAGCAGCTTTGGACGAGGGGGGTATTTT. The chain uses TRBV7-8 and TRBJ2-3; TRBD1 might be the D (6 bases). Looked up from germline, CDR1 is SGHVS and CDR2 is FQNEAQ. This CDR3 has 11 amino acids. V lost 3 bases and J lost 14, with 12 bases in between.

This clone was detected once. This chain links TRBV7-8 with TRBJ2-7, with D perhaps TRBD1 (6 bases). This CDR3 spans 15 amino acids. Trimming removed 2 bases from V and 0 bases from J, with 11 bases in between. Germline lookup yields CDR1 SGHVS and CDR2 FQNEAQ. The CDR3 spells CASSLSGQGSYEQYF. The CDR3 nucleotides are TGTGCCAGCAGCTTATCGGGACAAGGCTCCTACGAGCAGTACTTC.

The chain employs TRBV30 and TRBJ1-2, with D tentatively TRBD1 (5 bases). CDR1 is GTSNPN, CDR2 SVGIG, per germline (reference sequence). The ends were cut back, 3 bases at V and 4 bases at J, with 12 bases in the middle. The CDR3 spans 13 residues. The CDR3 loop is CAWRGGSPYGYTF. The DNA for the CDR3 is TGTGCCTGGAGGGGGGGGTCCCCCTATGGCTACACCTTC.

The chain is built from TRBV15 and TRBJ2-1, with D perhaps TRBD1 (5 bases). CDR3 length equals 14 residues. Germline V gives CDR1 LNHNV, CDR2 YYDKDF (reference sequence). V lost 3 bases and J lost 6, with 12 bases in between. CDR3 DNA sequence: TGTGCCACCAGCAGGGGGCCTGAGGTCAATGAGCAGTTCTTC. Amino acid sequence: CATSRGPEVNEQFF.

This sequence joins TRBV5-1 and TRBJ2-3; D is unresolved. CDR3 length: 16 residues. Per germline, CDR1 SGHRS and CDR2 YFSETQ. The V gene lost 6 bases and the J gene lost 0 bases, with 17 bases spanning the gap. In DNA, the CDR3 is TGCGCCAGCACCGAAACCACAGCTTTTAGCACAGATACGCAGTATTTT. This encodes CASTETTAFSTDTQYF. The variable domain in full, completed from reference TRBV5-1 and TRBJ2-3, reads KAGVTQTPRYLIKTRGQQVTLSCSPISGHRSVSWYQQTPGQGLQFLFEYFSETQRNKGNFPGRFSGRQFSNSRSEMNVSTLELGDSALYLCASTETTAFSTDTQYFGPGTRLTVL.

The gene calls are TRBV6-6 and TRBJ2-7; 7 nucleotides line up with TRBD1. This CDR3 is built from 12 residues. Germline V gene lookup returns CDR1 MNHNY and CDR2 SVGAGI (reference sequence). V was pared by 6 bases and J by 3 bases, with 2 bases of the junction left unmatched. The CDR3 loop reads CASRDRVYEQYF. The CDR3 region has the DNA TGTGCCAGCAGAGACAGGGTCTACGAGCAGTACTTC.

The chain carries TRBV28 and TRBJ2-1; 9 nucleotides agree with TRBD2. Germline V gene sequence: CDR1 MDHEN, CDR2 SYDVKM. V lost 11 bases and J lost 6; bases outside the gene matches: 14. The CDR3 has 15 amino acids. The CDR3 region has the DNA TGTGCCGGGGGACGGGGGACTAGCCCCCCCAATGAGCAGTTCTTC. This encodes CAGGRGTSPPNEQFF.

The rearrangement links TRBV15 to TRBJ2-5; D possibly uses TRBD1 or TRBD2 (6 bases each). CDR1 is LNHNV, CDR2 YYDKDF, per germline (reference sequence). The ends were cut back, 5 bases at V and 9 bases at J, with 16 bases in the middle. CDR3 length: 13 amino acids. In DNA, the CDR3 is TGTGCCACCAGCGGGGGGCCGGAGAAGTCCCAGTACTTC. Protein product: CATSGGPEKSQYF.

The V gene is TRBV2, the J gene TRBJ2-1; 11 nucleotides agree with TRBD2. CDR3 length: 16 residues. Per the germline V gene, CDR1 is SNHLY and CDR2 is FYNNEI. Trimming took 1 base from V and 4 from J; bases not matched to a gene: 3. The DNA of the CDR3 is TGTGCCAGCAGTGAAGGGGTAGCGGGGGGGTACAATGAGCAGTTCTTC. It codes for CASSEGVAGGYNEQFF.

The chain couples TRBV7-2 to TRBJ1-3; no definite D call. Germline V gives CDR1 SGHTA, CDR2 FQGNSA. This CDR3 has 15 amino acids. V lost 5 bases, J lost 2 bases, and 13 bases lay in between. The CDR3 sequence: CASSAQVSAGNTIYF. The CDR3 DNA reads TGTGCCAGCAGCGCCCAGGTTAGCGCTGGAAACACCATATATTTT.

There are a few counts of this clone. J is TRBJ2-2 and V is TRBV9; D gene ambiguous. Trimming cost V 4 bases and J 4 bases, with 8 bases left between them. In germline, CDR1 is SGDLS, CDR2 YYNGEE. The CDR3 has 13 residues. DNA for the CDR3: TGTGCCAGCAGCCTTATTACCACCGGGGAGCTGTTTTTT. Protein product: CASSLITTGELFF.